This entry describes one T cell receptor beta chain. Per the germline V gene, CDR1 is MNHEY and CDR2 is SMNVEV (reference sequence). The V end lost 10 bases, the J end lost 0 bases, and 9 bases lay between the germline ends. This CDR3 has 12 residues. Those enrolled in Seattle joined during active infection and were followed longitudinally afterward. The data derive from a study of blood T cell repertoires in COVID-19. Study overall: The study drew acute and convalescent COVID-19 samples from the United States, Italy and Spain.

In the original workflow: Scientists estimated how many nucleated cells there were by amplifying reference gene primers. Only in-frame clones appear in the TCRdb table, and some are missing; sequencing was by immunoSEQ multiplex PCR. That table furnishes V, J and clone size, whereas the DNA furnished D and trimming. The top ten clones hold around 1% of a sample with 190,000 or so clones, 85% of them seen once. J is TRBJ1-2 and V is TRBV27; TRBD1 is a possible D gene (5 bases). The sequence came from a man in his 60s with COVID-19, enrolled during active disease. Sequencing used peripheral blood. The CDR3 nucleotides read TGTGCCACCCACAGGACTAACTATGGCTACACCTTC. It yields the protein CATHRTNYGYTF.